A single sample is the source of the 2 T cell receptor beta chains below, sequenced in a study of T cell changes during pregnancy in multiple sclerosis (dated by TCRdb to about 2019). Library preparation used the immunoSEQ multiplex PCR assay. Entries here come from immuneACCESS through TCRdb and include only in-frame sequences with V and J called. Some clones fail to appear in such tables; in the studies checked, an unresolved V gene covers under half of the shortfall, and the cause of the remainder is unknown. The sample table holds 60,000 or so clones, of which about 89% were seen once. About 2.5% of the sample comes from the top ten. This specimen consisted of peripheral blood, obtained in the first trimester of pregnancy. The origin of the receptors is a female donor with multiple sclerosis, enrolled in a pregnancy study.

This CDR3 is CASSYAEGANTQYF. The CDR3 DNA reads TGTGCCAGCAGTTACGCGGAAGGGGCAAATACGCAGTATTTT. This sequence joins TRBV6-6 and TRBJ2-3; TRBD1 might be the D (5 bases). Per germline, CDR1 MNHNY and CDR2 SVGAGI (reference sequence). The CDR3 spans 14 residues. Trimming shortened V by 2 bases and J by 7 bases, and 13 bases separated the two germline ends.

This chain connects TRBV7-9 to TRBJ1-4, with TRBD1 matching over 9 bases. CDR3 length equals 14 residues. With 6 bases clipped from V and 7 bases from J, the junction kept 6 bases outside the gene matches. Looked up from germline, CDR1 is SEHNR and CDR2 is FQNEAQ (reference sequence). The CDR3 region is CASRDGTGSEKLFF. The CDR3 coding sequence is TGTGCCAGCAGGGACGGGACAGGGAGTGAAAAACTGTTTTTT.